Given below is one TCR beta chain in context. These data come from a study of cytomegalovirus exposure and HLA in healthy donors. The PCR contained 60 Vbeta and 13 Jbeta primers. Sequencing was performed with immunoSEQ multiplex PCR; in TCRdb, only in-frame clones are kept and a portion is missing. The top ten hold roughly 2.3% of the sample, which has some 85,000 clones, approximately 84% seen once. V lost 1 base, J lost 4 bases, and 15 bases lay in between. This CDR3 comprises 16 residues. The V gene's germline CDR1 is LGHNA and CDR2 YNFKEQ. This sequence originates from a woman between 50 and 59 years old in good health and CMV-seronegative. The sample consisted of PBMCs. The rearrangement uses TRBV4-2 and TRBJ2-3; TRBD1 might be the D (5 bases). The CDR3 sequence is CASSQGSGQGPDTQYF. CDR3 coding DNA: TGTGCCAGCAGCCAAGGGTCTGGGCAGGGTCCAGATACGCAGTATTTT.